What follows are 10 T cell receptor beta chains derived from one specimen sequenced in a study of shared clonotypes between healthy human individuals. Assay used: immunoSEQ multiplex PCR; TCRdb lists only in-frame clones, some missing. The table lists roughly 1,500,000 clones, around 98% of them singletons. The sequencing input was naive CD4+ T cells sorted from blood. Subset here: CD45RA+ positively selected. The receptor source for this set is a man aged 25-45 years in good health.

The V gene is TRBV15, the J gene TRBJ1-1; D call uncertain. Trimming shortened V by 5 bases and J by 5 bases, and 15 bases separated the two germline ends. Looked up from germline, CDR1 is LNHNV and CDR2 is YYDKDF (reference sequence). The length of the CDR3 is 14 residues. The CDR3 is CATSPRPGTTEAFF. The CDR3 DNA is TGTGCCACCAGCCCACGGCCGGGCACAACTGAAGCTTTCTTT.

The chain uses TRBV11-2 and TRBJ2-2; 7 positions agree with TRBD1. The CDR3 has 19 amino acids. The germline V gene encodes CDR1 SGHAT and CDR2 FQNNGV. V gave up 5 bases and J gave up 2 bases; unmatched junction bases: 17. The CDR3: CASSPSGPRGSINTGELFF. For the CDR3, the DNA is TGTGCCAGCAGCCCCTCCGGCCCCAGGGGGTCGATCAACACCGGGGAGCTGTTTTTT.

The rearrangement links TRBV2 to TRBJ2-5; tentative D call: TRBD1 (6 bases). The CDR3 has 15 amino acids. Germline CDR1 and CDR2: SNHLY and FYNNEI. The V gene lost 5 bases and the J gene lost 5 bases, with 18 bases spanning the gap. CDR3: CASSKGDPLVETQYF. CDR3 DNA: TGTGCCAGCAGTAAGGGGGACCCCCTGGTCGAGACCCAGTACTTC. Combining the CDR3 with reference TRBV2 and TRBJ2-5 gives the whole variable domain EPEVTQTPSHQVTQMGQEVILRCVPISNHLYFYWYRQILGQKVEFLVSFYNNEISEKSEIFDDQFSVERPDGSNFTLKIRSTKLEDSAMYFCASSKGDPLVETQYFGPGTRLLVL.

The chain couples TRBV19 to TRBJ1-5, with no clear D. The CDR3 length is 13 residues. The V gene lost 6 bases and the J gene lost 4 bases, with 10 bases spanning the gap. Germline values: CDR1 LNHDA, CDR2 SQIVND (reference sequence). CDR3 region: CASRPVPNQPQHF. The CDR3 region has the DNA TGTGCCAGTAGACCCGTGCCTAATCAGCCCCAGCATTTT.

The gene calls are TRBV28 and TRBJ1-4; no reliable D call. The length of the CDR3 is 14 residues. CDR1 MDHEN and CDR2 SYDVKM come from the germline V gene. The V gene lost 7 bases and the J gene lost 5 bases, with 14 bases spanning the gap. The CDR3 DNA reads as TGTGCCAGCACCGATCCAGTGGCAAATGAAAAACTGTTTTTT. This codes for CASTDPVANEKLFF.

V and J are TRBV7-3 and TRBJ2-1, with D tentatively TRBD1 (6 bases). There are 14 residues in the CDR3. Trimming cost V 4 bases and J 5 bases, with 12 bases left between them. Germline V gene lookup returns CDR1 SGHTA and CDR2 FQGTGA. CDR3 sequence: CASSSPDRNNEQFF. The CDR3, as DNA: TGTGCCAGCAGCTCCCCAGACAGGAACAATGAGCAGTTCTTC.

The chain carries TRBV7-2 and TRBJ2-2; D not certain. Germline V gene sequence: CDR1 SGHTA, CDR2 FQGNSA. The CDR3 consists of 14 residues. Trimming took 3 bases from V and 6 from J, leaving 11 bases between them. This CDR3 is CASSFSHGAGELFF. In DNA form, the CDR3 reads TGTGCCAGCAGCTTTTCGCATGGGGCCGGGGAGCTGTTTTTT. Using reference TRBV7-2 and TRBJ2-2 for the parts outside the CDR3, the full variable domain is GAGVSQSPSNKVTEKGKDVELRCDPISGHTALYWYRQSLGQGLEFLIYFQGNSAPDKSGLPSDRFSAERTGGSVSTLTIQRTQQEDSAVYLCASSFSHGAGELFFGEGSRLTVL.

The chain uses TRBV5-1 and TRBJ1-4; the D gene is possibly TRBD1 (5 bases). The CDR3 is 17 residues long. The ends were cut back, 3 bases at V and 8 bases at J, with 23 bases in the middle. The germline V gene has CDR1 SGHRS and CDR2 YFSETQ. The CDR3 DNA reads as TGCGCCAGCAGCTCGGGCCCTTTCCTAAGGGGCGGGGAAAAACTGTTTTTT. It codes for CASSSGPFLRGGEKLFF.

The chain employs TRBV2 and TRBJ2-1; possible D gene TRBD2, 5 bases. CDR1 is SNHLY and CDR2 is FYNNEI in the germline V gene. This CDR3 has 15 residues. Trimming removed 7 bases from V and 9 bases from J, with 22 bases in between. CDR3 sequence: CASTPEEAGLGEQFF. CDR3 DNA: TGTGCCAGCACCCCCGAGGAGGCGGGCCTAGGTGAGCAGTTCTTC.

The CDR3 spells CASSYTGTYSNQPQHF. As DNA, the CDR3 is TGTGCCAGCAGTTACACCGGGACATATAGCAATCAGCCCCAGCATTTT. The chain recombines TRBV6-6 with TRBJ1-5, with D possibly matching TRBD1 (6 bases). Trimming pared 2 bases from V and 0 bases from J, leaving 11 bases between. The V gene's germline CDR1 is MNHNY and CDR2 SVGAGI (reference sequence). The CDR3 has 16 residues.